The present entry profiles one T cell receptor beta chain with its context. 60 Vbeta and 13 Jbeta primers were used in PCR. Clones were sequenced by immunoSEQ multiplex PCR, and TCRdb holds only the in-frame ones, with some missing. The sample shows under 150,000 clones, 79% of them seen only once. Germline values: CDR1 MNHEY, CDR2 SVGAGI. Trimming at V came to 7 bases and at J to 8 bases, leaving 3 bases not matched to a gene. This CDR3 region has 13 residues. The sample comes from a study of cytomegalovirus exposure and HLA in healthy donors. The sequenced material came from PBMCs. The sequence was obtained from a male donor in good health and CMV-seronegative. The chain is built from TRBV6-5 and TRBJ1-6, with 9 positions matching TRBD1. In DNA, the CDR3 is TGTGCCAGCAAAGGACAGGGGTATTCACCCCTCCACTTT. It translates to CASKGQGYSPLHF.